The T cell receptor (beta chain) under discussion was sequenced for a study of blood T cell repertoires in COVID-19. Study overall: From T cells, B-cell-depleted T cells, or PBMCs came the material, which was cDNA or gDNA.

Generated by immunoSEQ multiplex PCR, the TCRdb table keeps only in-frame clones and is missing some. Among 200,000 to 250,000 clones listed, around 84% were seen once. Trimming cost V 5 bases and J 0 bases, with 17 bases left between them. Germline V gene lookup returns CDR1 LGHNT and CDR2 FRNRAP. The CDR3 runs 17 residues. Sequencing was carried out using peripheral blood. The TCR comes from a man aged 45-65 years with active or convalescent COVID-19. The chain carries TRBV12-5 and TRBJ2-1; no clear D gene. CDR3 sequence reads: CASGPARSSISYNEQFF. In DNA form, the CDR3 reads TGTGCTAGTGGTCCCGCTAGAAGCTCCATCTCCTACAATGAGCAGTTCTTC.